This T cell receptor beta chain emerged from a study of blood T cell repertoires in COVID-19. On the study more broadly: There were acute and convalescent COVID-19 samples, and they came from the United States, Italy and Spain. The analysed material was cDNA or gDNA that came from T cells, B-cell-depleted T cells, or PBMCs.

Authors' processing steps: Cell counts per sample came from amplifying reference gene primers. Using immunoSEQ multiplex PCR, the repertoire was profiled, and TCRdb retains in-frame clones only, with some absent. V, J and clone size derive from that table, while D and trimming were established from the DNA sequence. This table holds about 77,000 clones, about 88% found once. This CDR3 has 14 amino acids. The V end lost 1 base, the J end lost 4 bases, and 8 bases lay between the germline ends. The germline V gene encodes CDR1 KGHSH and CDR2 LQKENI. This clonotype was obtained from a woman of 80 years or more with active or convalescent COVID-19. This chain links TRBV18 with TRBJ1-3; D is ambiguous. Source material: peripheral blood. The CDR3 loop reads CASSPRSEGNTIYF. For the CDR3, the DNA is TGTGCCAGCTCACCACGATCCGAGGGAAACACCATATATTTT.